This TCR beta chain was obtained from a study of naive CD8 T cells in extremely preterm neonates. About 18,000 to 100,000 naive CD8+ T cells were sorted per sample. Profiled with immunoSEQ multiplex PCR; TCRdb holds only in-frame clones, not every one. The sample lists about 7,000 clones; roughly 98% were seen once. The specimen was naive CD8+ T cells from blood. The clonotype comes from a human donor in good health.

CDR3 nucleotides: TGTGCCAGCAGCTTAACCCAGGGTTGGGAGCAGTACTTC. Translation: CASSLTQGWEQYF. This chain links TRBV11-2 with TRBJ2-7; possibly TRBD1 for D (5 bases). The germline gives CDR1 SGHAT, CDR2 FQNNGV. CDR3 size: 13 residues. V was cut by 2 bases and J by 7 bases, with 12 bases left in between.